One TCR beta chain is described in this entry. Its antigen is still unknown. The sample holds no much larger clone one base away, and base qualities are not on file. The donors were healthy, HIV-negative adults with no recently reported acute infections or vaccinations. Every donor was a Caucasian adult living in Nashville, Tennessee, USA. CD4+ T cells were enriched through magnetic negative selection, after which naive cells were positively selected on CD45RA and the remaining negative fraction served as the memory subset. After blood collection by leukapheresis, PBMCs were isolated using Ficoll-Histopaque density gradient centrifugation and then cryopreserved in the vapor phase of liquid nitrogen. Purity and quantity of every magnetically sorted T cell population were checked by analytical flow cytometry. Genomic DNA was isolated from each sorted fraction and quantified by UV absorbance on a Nanodrop 2000c.

The V end gives up 6 bases and the J end 7 bases, leaving 12 bases in the junction not matched to a gene. The germline V gene specifies MGHRA as CDR1 and YSYEKL as CDR2. The CDR3 sequence holds 15 residues, the cysteine and phenylalanine included. Just the 45-base CDR3 DNA is kept, in frame starting at base 1. Using the deep immunoSEQ assay, multiplex PCR amplified TCR CDR3 regions from genomic DNA. Genomic DNA extracted from each cell subset was distributed evenly over all wells of several immunoSEQ 96-well plates, and each plate served as one replicate. For sorted subsets, around 0.2 ug genomic DNA, equal to tens of thousands of T cell genomes, was loaded into each replicate PCR. The purified libraries were quantified using a Qubit 3.0 fluorometer, sized with a Bioanalyzer 2100, and then quantified again using the KAPA Library Quantification kit. A separate single-read 150-cycle Illumina NextSeq 550 flow cell was used to sequence each immunoSEQ 96-well plate. From the authors' description of their analysis: Because the immunoSEQ output included only junctional sequences and no quality scores, the filtering could not be the same as the filtering used for full-length reads. Sequences were annotated with PyIR, a Python wrapper for IgBLAST v1.9, using IMGT germline references to assign V/J genes and CDR3. Reads were removed for weak V/J assignments (E-value above 1e-6), missing CDR3, stop codons, out-of-frame junctions, or ambiguous translated residues. V3J clonotypes were defined as sequences sharing the same inferred V gene, J gene, and CDR3 amino acid sequence. To compute the percentage overlap between repertoires, the number of shared unique clonotypes was divided by the size of the smaller repertoire. Repertoire richness was assessed with RTK rarefaction, the Chao1 estimator, and Recon v2.1 estimates of unobserved clonotypes. For all TCRbeta clonotypes obtained by the gDNA method from a few donors, generation probabilities were computed with OLGA. This is the immuneACCESS table as TCRdb keeps it, with only in-frame sequences that have V and J called. A part of the clones is gone; compared with another copy, unresolved V genes explain less than half, and the rest is unexplained. Clonal size and the V and J genes are those of that table, whereas D and trimming came from the DNA. This sample lists roughly 2.5 million clones; around 94% were detected once. Clones ranked in the top ten supply over 0.12% of the sample.

This sample stems from a study of shared clonotypes between healthy human individuals (dated by TCRdb to 2020 to 2022). A note on the overall study: A couple of women and a few men aged 18 to 49 years were included in the cohort. For each donor, three plates each were used for CD4 naive and CD4 memory, two plates were used for CD8 naive, and one plate was used for CD8 memory. To estimate repertoire size and how much clonotype sharing occurs between individuals, the study deeply sequenced the blood TCR repertoires of five healthy adults. Libraries were prepared and TCR repertoires were sequenced by different laboratories using diverse techniques, in order to increase sequencing depth and limit assay-specific biases. Leukapheresis yielded between about 0.8 and 9.5 billion PBMCs per donor. The research as a whole found: The small number of donors limited the genetic and exposure-history diversity represented. Sampling was limited to blood, and TCR repertoires in tissue likely differ from TCR repertoires in blood. Across several donors, around 5% of naive CD4, around 3.3% of naive CD8, approximately 2.5% of memory CD4, and 0.4% of memory CD8 clonotypes were shared. Even with the large sequencing depth, rarefaction of the sorted-subset datasets indicated that sequencing was incomplete. Naive subsets generally had larger estimated clonotype richness than memory subsets did. Based on pairwise subsampling, the degree of clonotype sharing among donors was expected to be affected by sequencing depth. Compared with non-shared clonotypes, clonotypes shared by all four sorted-subset donors had higher generation probabilities.

The sequence derives from a man between 18 and 35 years old in good health. The sequence is built from TRBV4-1 and TRBJ2-7; 10 nucleotides in the junction match TRBD1. Sequenced input: naive CD4+ T cells sorted from blood. The sample's cell subset or site label, decoded: CD45RA+ positively selected. The DNA sequence is given as TGCGCCAGCAGTACGGACAGGGGGGCCTTCGGGGAGCAGTACTTC. This gives the protein CASSTDRGAFGEQYF.